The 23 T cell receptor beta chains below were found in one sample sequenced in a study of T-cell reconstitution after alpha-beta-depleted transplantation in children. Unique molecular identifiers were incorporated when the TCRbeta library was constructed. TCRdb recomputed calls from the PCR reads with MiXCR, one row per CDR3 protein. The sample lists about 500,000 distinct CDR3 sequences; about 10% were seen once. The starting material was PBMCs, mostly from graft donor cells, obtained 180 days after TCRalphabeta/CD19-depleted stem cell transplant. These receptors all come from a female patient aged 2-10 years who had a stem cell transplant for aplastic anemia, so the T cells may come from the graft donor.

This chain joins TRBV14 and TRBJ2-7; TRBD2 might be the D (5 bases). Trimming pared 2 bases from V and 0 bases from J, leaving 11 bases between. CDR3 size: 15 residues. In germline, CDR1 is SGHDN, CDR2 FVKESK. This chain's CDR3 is CASSQRGNRSYEQYF. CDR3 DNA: TGTGCCAGCAGCCAACGGGGTAATCGCTCCTACGAGCAGTACTTC.

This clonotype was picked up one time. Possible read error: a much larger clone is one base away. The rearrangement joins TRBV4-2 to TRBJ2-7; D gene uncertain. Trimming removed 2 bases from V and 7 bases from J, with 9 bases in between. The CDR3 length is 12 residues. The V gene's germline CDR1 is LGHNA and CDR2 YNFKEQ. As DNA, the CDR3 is TGTGCCAGCAGCCAAACGGATTATGAGCAGTACTTC. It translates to CASSQTDYEQYF.

CDR3 DNA sequence: TGTGCCAGCAGTTACCGCGGACCTGTGAACACTGAAGCTTTCTTT. Translated, it gives CASSYRGPVNTEAFF. The rearrangement joins TRBV6-2 or TRBV6-3 to TRBJ1-1; D unresolved. V dropped 2 bases and J dropped 0 bases, with 10 bases sitting between them. Per the germline V gene, CDR1 is MNHEY and CDR2 is SVGEGT. CDR3 length: 15 residues.

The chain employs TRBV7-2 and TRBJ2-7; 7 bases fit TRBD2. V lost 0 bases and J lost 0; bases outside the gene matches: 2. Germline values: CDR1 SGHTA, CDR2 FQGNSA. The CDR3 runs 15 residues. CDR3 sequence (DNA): TGTGCCAGCAGCTTAGCTAGCGGGTACTCCTACGAGCAGTACGTC. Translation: CASSLASGYSYEQYV.

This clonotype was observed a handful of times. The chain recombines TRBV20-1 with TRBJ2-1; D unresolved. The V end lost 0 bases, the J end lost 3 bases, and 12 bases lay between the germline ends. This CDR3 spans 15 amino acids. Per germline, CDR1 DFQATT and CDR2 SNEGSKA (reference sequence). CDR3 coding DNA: TGCAGTGCTAGAGACCCCGACCGGGTCTACAATGAGCAGTTCTTC. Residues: CSARDPDRVYNEQFF.

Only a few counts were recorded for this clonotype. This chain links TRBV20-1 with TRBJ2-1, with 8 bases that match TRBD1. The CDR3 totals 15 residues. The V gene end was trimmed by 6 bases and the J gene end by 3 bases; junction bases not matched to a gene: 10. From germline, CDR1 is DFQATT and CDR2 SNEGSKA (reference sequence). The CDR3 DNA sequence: TGCAGTGCCCCCGGGCTGGGGACAGGCTACAATGAGCAGTTCTTC. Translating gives CSAPGLGTGYNEQFF.

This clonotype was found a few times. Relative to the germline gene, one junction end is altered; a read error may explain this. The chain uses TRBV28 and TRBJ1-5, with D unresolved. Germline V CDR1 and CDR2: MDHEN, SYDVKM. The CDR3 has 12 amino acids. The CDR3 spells CASSLERRKKYF. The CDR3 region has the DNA TGTGCCAGCAGTTTGGAGCGGAGAAAAAAGTATTTT.

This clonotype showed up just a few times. CDR3 region: CSVGPPSGIRETQYF. The CDR3 DNA sequence: TGCAGCGTTGGCCCCCCTAGCGGGATAAGAGAGACCCAGTACTTC. The V gene is TRBV29-1, the J gene TRBJ2-5, with 9 bases fitting TRBD2. The CDR3 covers 15 residues. The V gene's germline CDR1 is SQVTM and CDR2 ANQGSEA. The V segment lost 4 bases and the J segment 4 bases; nucleotides outside the gene matches: 10.

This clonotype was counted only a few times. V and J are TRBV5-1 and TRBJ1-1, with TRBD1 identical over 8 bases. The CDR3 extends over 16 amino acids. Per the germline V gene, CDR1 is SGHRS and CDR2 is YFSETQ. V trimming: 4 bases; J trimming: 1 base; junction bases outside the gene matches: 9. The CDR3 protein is CASSLDRVGRNTEAFF. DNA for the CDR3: TGCGCCAGCAGCCTGGACAGGGTGGGGAGGAACACTGAAGCTTTCTTT.

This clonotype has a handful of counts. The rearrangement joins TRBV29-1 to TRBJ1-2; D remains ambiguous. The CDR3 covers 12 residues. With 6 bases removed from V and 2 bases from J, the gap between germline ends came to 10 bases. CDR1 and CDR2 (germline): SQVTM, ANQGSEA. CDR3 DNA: TGCAGCGTGGGCAGGCGAAACTATGGCTACACCTTC. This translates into CSVGRRNYGYTF. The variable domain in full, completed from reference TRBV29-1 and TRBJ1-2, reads SAVISQKPSRDICQRGTSLTIQCQVDSQVTMMFWYRQQPGQSLTLIATANQGSEATYESGFVIDKFPISRPNLTFSTLTVSNMSPEDSSIYLCSVGRRNYGYTFGSGTRLTVV.

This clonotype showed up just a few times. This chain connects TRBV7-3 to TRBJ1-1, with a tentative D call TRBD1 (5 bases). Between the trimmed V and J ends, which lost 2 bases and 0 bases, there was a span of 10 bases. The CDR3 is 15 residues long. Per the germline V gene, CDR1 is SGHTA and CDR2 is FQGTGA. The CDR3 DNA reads TGTGCCAGCAGCTTAGAGGGACGTCTGAACACTGAAGCTTTCTTT. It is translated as CASSLEGRLNTEAFF.

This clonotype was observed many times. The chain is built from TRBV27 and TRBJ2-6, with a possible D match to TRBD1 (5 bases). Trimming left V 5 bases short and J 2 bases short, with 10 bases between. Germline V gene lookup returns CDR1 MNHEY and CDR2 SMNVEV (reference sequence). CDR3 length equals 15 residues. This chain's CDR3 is CASSETEAGANVLTF. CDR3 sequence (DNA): TGTGCCAGCAGTGAGACAGAGGCTGGGGCCAACGTCCTGACTTTC.

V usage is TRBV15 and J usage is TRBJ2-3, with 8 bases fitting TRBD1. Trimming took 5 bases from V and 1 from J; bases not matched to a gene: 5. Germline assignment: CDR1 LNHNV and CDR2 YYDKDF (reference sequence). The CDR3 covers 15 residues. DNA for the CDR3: TGTGCCACCAGCCGGGACAGGACTGGCACAGATACGCAGTATTTT. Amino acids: CATSRDRTGTDTQYF. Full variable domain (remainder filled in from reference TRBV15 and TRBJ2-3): DAMVIQNPRYQVTQFGKPVTLSCSQTLNHNVMYWYQQKSSQAPKLLFHYYDKDFNNEADTPDNFQSRRPNTSFCFLDIRSPGLGDTAMYLCATSRDRTGTDTQYFGPGTRLTVL.

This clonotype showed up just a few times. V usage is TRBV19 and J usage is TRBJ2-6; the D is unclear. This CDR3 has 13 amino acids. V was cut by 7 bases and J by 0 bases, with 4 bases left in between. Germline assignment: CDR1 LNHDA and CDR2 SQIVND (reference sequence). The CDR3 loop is CASTYSGANVLTF. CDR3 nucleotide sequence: TGTGCCAGTACTTACTCTGGGGCCAACGTCCTGACTTTC.

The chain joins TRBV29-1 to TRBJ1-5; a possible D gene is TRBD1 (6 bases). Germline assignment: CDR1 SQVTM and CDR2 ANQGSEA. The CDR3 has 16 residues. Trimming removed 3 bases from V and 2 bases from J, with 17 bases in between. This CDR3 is CSVERTGFGCNQPQHF. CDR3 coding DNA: TGCAGCGTTGAGCGAACAGGGTTTGGTTGCAATCAGCCCCAGCATTTT.

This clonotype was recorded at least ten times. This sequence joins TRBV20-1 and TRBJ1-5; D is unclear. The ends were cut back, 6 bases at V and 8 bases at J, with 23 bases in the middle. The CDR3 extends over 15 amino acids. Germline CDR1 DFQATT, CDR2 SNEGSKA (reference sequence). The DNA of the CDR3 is TGCAGTGCCAGCCGCCAGACGTCTTTCGGGGAGCCCCAGCATTTT. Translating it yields CSASRQTSFGEPQHF.

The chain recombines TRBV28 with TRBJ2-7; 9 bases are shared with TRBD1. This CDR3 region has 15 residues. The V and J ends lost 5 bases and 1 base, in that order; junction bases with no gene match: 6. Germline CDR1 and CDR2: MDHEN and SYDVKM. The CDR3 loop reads CASSLHRGQSYEQYF. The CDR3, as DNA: TGTGCCAGCAGTCTCCACAGGGGGCAGTCCTACGAGCAGTACTTC.

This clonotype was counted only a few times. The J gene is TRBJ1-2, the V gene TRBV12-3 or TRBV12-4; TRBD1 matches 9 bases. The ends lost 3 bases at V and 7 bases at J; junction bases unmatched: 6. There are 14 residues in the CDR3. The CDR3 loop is CASSLGQGPSGYTF. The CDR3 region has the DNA TGTGCCAGCAGTTTGGGACAGGGTCCTTCTGGCTACACCTTC.

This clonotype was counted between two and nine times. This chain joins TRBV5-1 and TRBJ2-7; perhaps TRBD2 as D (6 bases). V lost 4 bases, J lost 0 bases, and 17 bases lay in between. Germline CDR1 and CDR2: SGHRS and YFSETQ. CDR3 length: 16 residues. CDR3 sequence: CASSPWDSGSSYEQYV. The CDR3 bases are TGCGCCAGCAGCCCGTGGGATAGCGGCTCCTCCTACGAGCAGTACGTC.

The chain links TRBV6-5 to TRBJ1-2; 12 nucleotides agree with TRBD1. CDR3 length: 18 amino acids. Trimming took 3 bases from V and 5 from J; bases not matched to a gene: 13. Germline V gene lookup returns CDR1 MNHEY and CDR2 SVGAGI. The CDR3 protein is CASSYSRDRGRWIYGYTF. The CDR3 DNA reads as TGTGCCAGCAGTTATTCTCGGGACAGGGGGCGTTGGATTTATGGCTACACCTTC.

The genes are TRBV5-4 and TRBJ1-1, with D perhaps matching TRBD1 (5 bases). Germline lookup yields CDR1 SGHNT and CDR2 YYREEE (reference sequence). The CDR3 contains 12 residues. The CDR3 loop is CAGGTLNTEAFF. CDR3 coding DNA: TGTGCGGGGGGGACCTTGAACACTGAAGCTTTCTTT.

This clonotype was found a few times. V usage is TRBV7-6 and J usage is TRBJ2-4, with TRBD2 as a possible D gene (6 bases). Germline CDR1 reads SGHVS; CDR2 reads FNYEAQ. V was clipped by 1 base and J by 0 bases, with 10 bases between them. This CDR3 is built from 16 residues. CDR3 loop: CASSLGRGIAKNIQYF. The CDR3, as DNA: TGTGCCAGCAGCTTAGGTCGGGGGATAGCCAAAAACATTCAGTACTTC.

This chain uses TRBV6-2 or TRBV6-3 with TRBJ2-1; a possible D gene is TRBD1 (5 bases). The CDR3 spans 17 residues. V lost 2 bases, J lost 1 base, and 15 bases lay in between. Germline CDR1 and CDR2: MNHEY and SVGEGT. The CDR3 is CASSYSSQGVSYNEQFF. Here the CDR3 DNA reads TGTGCCAGCAGTTACAGCTCTCAGGGCGTGTCCTACAATGAGCAGTTCTTC.